This T cell receptor beta chain is drawn from a study of CD8 T cells in ankylosing spondylitis. This clonotype was seen more than once but under ten times. Quantitative molecular-barcoded 5'-RACE generated the TCR beta libraries. TCRdb used MiXCR to reprocess the 5' RACE reads, holding one entry per CDR3 protein. The sample includes some 180,000 distinct CDR3 sequences, roughly 18% of them seen just once. V lost 6 bases to trimming and J lost 1 base; unmatched junction nucleotides: 8. CDR3 length equals 14 residues. Germline loops: CDR1 DFQATT, CDR2 SNEGSKA (reference sequence). This chain connects TRBV20-1 to TRBJ2-7; 8 bases map to TRBD2. This clonotype was obtained from a male donor under 35 with ankylosing spondylitis or in good health (not recorded which). Material: blood, either unsorted or a sorted T cell fraction (not recorded which). The CDR3: CSARSLAGSYEQYF. CDR3 bases: TGCAGTGCAAGATCTCTAGCGGGTTCCTACGAGCAGTACTTC.